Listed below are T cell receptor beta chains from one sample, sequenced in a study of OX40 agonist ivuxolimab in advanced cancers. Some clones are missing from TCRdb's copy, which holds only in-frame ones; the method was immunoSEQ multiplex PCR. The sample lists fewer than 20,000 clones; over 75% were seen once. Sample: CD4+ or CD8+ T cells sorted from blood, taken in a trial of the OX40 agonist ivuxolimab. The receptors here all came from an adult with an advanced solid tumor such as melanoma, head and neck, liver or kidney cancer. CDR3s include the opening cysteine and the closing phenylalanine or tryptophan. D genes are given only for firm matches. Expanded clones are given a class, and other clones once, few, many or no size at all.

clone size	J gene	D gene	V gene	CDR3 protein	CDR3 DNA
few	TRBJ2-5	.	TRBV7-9	CASSSREVDERETQYF	TGTGCCAGCAGCTCTAGGGAGGTTGACGAACGAGAGACCCAGTACTTC
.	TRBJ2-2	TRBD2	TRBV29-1	CSVGHGLAVNTGELFF	TGCAGCGTCGGCCACGGACTAGCGGTGAACACCGGGGAGCTGTTTTTT
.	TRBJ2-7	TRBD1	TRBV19	CASSSYQGDYEQYF	TGTGCCAGTAGTTCCTACCAGGGGGATTACGAGCAGTACTTC
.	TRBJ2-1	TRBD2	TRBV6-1	CASSEGLAGGNEQFF	TGTGCCAGCAGTGAAGGCCTAGCGGGGGGGAATGAGCAGTTCTTC
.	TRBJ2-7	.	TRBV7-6	CASSSSGASEQYF	TGTGCCAGCAGCTCCTCGGGGGCCTCCGAGCAGTACTTC
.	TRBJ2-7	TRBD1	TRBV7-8	CASSSPRDRAVHEQYF	TGTGCCAGCAGCTCTCCCCGGGACAGGGCAGTCCACGAGCAGTACTTC
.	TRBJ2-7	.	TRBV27	CASSFAPATSPLGQYF	TGTGCCAGCAGTTTTGCCCCGGCGACTAGTCCCCTAGGGCAGTACTTC
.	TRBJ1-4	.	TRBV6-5	CASSENLESEKLFF	TGTGCCAGCAGTGAAAATCTGGAATCTGAAAAACTGTTTTTT
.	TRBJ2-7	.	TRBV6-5	CASSEGTAYEQYF	TGTGCCAGCAGCGAGGGGACGGCCTACGAGCAGTACTTC
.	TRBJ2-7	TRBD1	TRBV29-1	CSVGQGSSYEQYF	TGCAGCGTCGGACAGGGGTCCTCCTACGAGCAGTACTTC
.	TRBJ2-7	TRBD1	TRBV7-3	CASSYGQGNEQYF	TGTGCCAGCAGCTATGGACAGGGGAACGAGCAGTACTTC
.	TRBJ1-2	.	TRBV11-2	CASSGSGGNYGYTF	TGTGCCAGCAGCGGGTCGGGGGGGAACTATGGCTACACCTTC
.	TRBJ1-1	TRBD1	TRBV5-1	CASSLHRGLTEAFF	TGCGCCAGCAGCTTGCACAGGGGGCTGACTGAAGCTTTCTTT
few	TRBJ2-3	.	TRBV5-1	CASSSQAGLTDTQYF	TGCGCCAGCAGCTCCCAGGCAGGGTTAACAGATACGCAGTATTTT
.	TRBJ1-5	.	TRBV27	CASREPGDQPQHF	TGTGCCAGCAGAGAACCCGGGGATCAGCCCCAGCATTTT
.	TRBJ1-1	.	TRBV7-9	CASSLGGPGTEAFF	TGTGCCAGCAGCTTAGGAGGGCCGGGCACTGAAGCTTTCTTT
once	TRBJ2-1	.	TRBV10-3	CAISEFQGGQEEQFF	TGTGCCATCAGTGAGTTTCAGGGGGGTCAAGAAGAGCAGTTCTTC
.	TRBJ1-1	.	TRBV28	CASSFSPMNTEAFF	TGTGCCAGCAGTTTTTCGCCCATGAACACTGAAGCTTTCTTT
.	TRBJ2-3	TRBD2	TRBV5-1	CASSPLAGGSTDTQYF	TGCGCCAGCAGCCCCCTGGCGGGGGGGTCCACAGATACGCAGTATTTT
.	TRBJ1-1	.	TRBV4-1	CASSQDSLGQLEAFF	TGCGCCAGCAGCCAAGACTCTTTAGGACAGCTTGAAGCTTTCTTT
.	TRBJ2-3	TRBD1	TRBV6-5	CASAGTGFPDTQYF	TGTGCCAGCGCCGGGACAGGGTTCCCAGATACGCAGTATTTT
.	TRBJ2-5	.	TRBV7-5	CVRSTWTGLKKETQYF	TGTGTCAGAAGCACCTGGACAGGGTTAAAAAAAGAGACCCAGTACTTC
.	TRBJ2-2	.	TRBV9	CASSVLGLGTGELFF	TGTGCCAGCAGCGTACTAGGTTTGGGCACCGGGGAGCTGTTTTTT
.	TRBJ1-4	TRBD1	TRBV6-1	CASRIQGVANEKLFF	TGTGCCAGCAGGATTCAGGGGGTAGCTAATGAAAAACTGTTTTTT
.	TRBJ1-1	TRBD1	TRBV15	CATSSYRGRDTEAFF	TGTGCCACCAGCAGTTACAGGGGTAGGGACACTGAAGCTTTCTTT
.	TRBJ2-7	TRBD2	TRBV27	CASSSSGTSGSYEQYF	TGTGCCAGCAGTTCCTCCGGGACTAGCGGTTCCTACGAGCAGTACTTC
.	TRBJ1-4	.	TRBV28	CASSGEDEKLFF	TGTGCCAGCAGTGGGGAGGATGAAAAACTGTTTTTT
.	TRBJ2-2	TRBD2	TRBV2	CASSTGTSGENTGELFF	TGTGCCAGCAGTACCGGGACTAGCGGGGAGAACACCGGGGAGCTGTTTTTT
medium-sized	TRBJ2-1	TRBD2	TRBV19	CASSTTSGSYNEQFF	TGTGCCAGTAGTACAACTAGCGGATCCTACAATGAGCAGTTCTTC
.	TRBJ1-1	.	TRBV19	CASSIAGRADTEAFF	TGTGCCAGTAGTATAGCCGGTAGGGCAGACACTGAAGCTTTCTTT
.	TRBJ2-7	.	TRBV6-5	CASSEVGASYEQYF	TGTGCCAGCAGTGAAGTGGGTGCTTCCTACGAGCAGTACTTC
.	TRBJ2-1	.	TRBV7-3	CASSRLEGNEQFF	TGTGCCAGCAGCCGACTAGAGGGCAATGAGCAGTTCTTC
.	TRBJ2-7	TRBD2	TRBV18	CASSPGGRGTSYEQYF	TGTGCCAGCTCACCAGGCGGGCGGGGGACCTCCTACGAGCAGTACTTC
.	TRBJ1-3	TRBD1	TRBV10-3	CAISRDRDSGNTIYF	TGTGCCATCAGCCGGGACAGGGATTCTGGAAACACCATATATTTT
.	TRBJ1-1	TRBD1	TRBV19	CASSQQGGMNTEAFF	TGTGCCAGTAGCCAACAGGGGGGAATGAACACTGAAGCTTTCTTT
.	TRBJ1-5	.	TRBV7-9	CASSGQKDQPQHF	TGTGCCAGCAGCGGACAGAAGGATCAGCCCCAGCATTTT
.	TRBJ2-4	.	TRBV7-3	CASSFSGGNIQYF	TGTGCCAGCAGCTTCTCGGGGGGCAACATTCAGTACTTC
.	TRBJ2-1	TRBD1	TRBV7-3	CASSLGTGEQFF	TGTGCCAGCAGCCTAGGGACAGGGGAGCAGTTCTTC
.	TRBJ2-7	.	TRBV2	CASSEGGLYEQYF	TGTGCCAGCAGTGAGGGGGGACTCTACGAGCAGTACTTC
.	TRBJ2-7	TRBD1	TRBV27	CASGTGASYEQYF	TGTGCCAGCGGGACAGGGGCCTCCTACGAGCAGTACTTC
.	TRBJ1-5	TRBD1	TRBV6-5	CASSYSSTGGRQPQHF	TGTGCCAGCAGTTACTCGAGTACAGGGGGCCGTCAGCCCCAGCATTTT
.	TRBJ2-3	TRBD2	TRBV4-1	CASSQDRLLAGLTDTQYF	TGCGCCAGCAGCCAAGATCGGTTGTTAGCGGGCCTCACAGATACGCAGTATTTT
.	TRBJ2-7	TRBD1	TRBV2	CASGTGRGYEQYF	TGTGCCAGCGGGACAGGACGGGGCTACGAGCAGTACTTC
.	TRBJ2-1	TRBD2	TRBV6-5	CASNPSGGYNEQFF	TGTGCCAGCAACCCTAGCGGGGGATACAATGAGCAGTTCTTC